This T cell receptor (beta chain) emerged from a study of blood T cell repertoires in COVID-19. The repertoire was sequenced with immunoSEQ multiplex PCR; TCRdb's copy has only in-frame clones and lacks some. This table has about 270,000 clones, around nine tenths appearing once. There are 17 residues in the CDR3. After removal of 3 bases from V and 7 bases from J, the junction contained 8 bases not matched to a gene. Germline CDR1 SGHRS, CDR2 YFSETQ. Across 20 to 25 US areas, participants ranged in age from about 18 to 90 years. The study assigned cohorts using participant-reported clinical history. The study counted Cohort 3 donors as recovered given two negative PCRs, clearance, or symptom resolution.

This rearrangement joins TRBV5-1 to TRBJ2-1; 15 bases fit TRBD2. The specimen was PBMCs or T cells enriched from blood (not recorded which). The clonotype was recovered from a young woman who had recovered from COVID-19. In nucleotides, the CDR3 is TGCGCCAGCAGCTCTCTAAGGACTAGCGGGAGGGAGAATGAGCAGTTCTTC. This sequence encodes CASSSLRTSGRENEQFF. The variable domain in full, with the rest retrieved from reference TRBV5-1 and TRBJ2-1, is KAGVTQTPRYLIKTRGQQVTLSCSPISGHRSVSWYQQTPGQGLQFLFEYFSETQRNKGNFPGRFSGRQFSNSRSEMNVSTLELGDSALYLCASSSLRTSGRENEQFFGPGTRLTVL.